This T cell receptor (beta chain) was captured in a study of blood T cell repertoires in COVID-19. Whole-study context: The United States, Italy and Spain were the sources of the acute and convalescent COVID-19 samples. Sample material is recorded as cDNA or gDNA derived from T cells, B-cell-depleted T cells, or PBMCs.

In this sample, this clone turned up once. This CDR3 is also generated by other DNA sequences in the sample. The trim removed 2 bases at V and 3 bases at J, leaving 1 base unmatched. The CDR3 sequence is 14 residues long. The V gene's germline CDR1 is LGHDT and CDR2 YNNKEL (reference sequence). Per the original methods: Nucleated cell number was recorded as an estimate derived from reference gene primer amplification. The data were produced by immunoSEQ multiplex PCR, yet TCRdb's version contains in-frame clones alone and is incomplete. D and trimming come from the DNA, and the V and J calls and clone size come from that table. The data hold roughly 170,000 clones, with roughly 90% observed a single time.

The specimen sequenced was peripheral blood. This clonotype originated in a man between 65 and 85 years old with active or convalescent COVID-19. The V gene is TRBV3-1 (or the pseudogene TRBV3-2), the J gene TRBJ1-2; 9 bases line up with TRBD1. The CDR3 nucleotides read TGTGCCAGCAGCCAAAGGGACAGGGACTATGGCTACACCTTC. Translation: CASSQRDRDYGYTF.